A single sample is the source of the 17 T cell receptor beta chains below, sequenced in a study of OX40 agonist ivuxolimab in advanced cancers. Assay used: immunoSEQ multiplex PCR; TCRdb lists only in-frame clones, some missing. The data contain fewer than 100,000 clones, about 89% of them singletons. Material: CD4+ or CD8+ T cells sorted from blood, obtained in a trial of the OX40 agonist ivuxolimab. The origin of the receptors is an adult with an advanced solid tumor such as melanoma, head and neck, liver or kidney cancer.

This chain connects TRBV7-9 to TRBJ1-2, with 7 bases that match TRBD1. V lost 5 bases to trimming and J lost 7 bases; unmatched junction nucleotides: 7. The CDR3 spans 13 residues. CDR1 is SEHNR and CDR2 is FQNEAQ in the germline V gene (reference sequence). The CDR3 spells CASSGIGDSGYTF. Written as DNA, the CDR3 is TGTGCCAGCAGCGGTATCGGGGACAGTGGCTACACCTTC.

The chain recombines TRBV7-2 with TRBJ2-7; unclear D gene. Trimming pared 5 bases from V and 0 bases from J, leaving 11 bases between. This CDR3 region has 14 residues. CDR1 SGHTA and CDR2 FQGNSA come from the germline V gene. The CDR3 loop reads CASSPLRYSYEQYF. For the CDR3, the DNA is TGTGCCAGCAGCCCCCTTCGATACTCCTACGAGCAGTACTTC.

In its sample, this clone was seen once. The J gene is TRBJ1-1, the V gene TRBV6-5; the D is unclear. This CDR3 is built from 13 residues. The germline gives CDR1 MNHEY, CDR2 SVGAGI. Trimming stripped 1 base from V and 3 bases from J, with 6 bases between. The CDR3 DNA sequence: TGTGCCAGCAGTTACTGGTCCGACACTGAAGCTTTCTTT. Protein: CASSYWSDTEAFF.

This chain uses TRBV15 with TRBJ2-7; 7 bases align to TRBD1. V dropped 2 bases and J dropped 3; count of bases not matched to a gene: 7. The germline V gene has CDR1 LNHNV and CDR2 YYDKDF (reference sequence). The length of the CDR3 is 15 residues. The CDR3 DNA follows: TGTGCCACCAGCAGAATACGACAGGGTTACTACGAGCAGTACTTC. This codes for CATSRIRQGYYEQYF. The full variable domain, its missing parts supplied by reference TRBV15 and TRBJ2-7, is DAMVIQNPRYQVTQFGKPVTLSCSQTLNHNVMYWYQQKSSQAPKLLFHYYDKDFNNEADTPDNFQSRRPNTSFCFLDIRSPGLGDTAMYLCATSRIRQGYYEQYFGPGTRLTVT.

The rearrangement uses TRBV4-2 and TRBJ2-1; TRBD2 matches at 10 bases. This CDR3 has 14 amino acids. V shed 3 bases, J shed 7 bases, and the junction held 3 bases outside the gene matches. CDR1 and CDR2 from the germline V gene are LGHNA and YNFKEQ. This CDR3 is CASSQKREGNEQFF. The CDR3 DNA reads TGTGCCAGCAGCCAGAAGCGGGAGGGGAATGAGCAGTTCTTC.

The chain employs TRBV27 and TRBJ2-2; D is ambiguous. Trimming shortened V by 3 bases and J by 6 bases, and 5 bases separated the two germline ends. This CDR3 contains 12 residues. The germline V gene has CDR1 MNHEY and CDR2 SMNVEV (reference sequence). The CDR3 nucleotides read TGTGCCAGCAGTTTGAGGTCCGGGGAGCTGTTTTTT. Translation gives CASSLRSGELFF.

V and J are TRBV29-1 and TRBJ2-7; 12 bases match TRBD2. Trimming at V came to 7 bases and at J to 3 bases, leaving 10 bases not matched to a gene. This CDR3 spans 15 amino acids. The germline V gene has CDR1 SQVTM and CDR2 ANQGSEA. DNA for the CDR3: TGCAGCGCCTCCTTGACTAGCGGGAGTTACTACGAGCAGTACTTC. Its translation: CSASLTSGSYYEQYF.

V usage is TRBV4-1 and J usage is TRBJ2-7, with D possibly being TRBD1 (6 bases). The CDR3 extends over 15 amino acids. Trimming left V 1 base short and J 5 bases short, with 15 bases between. Germline V gives CDR1 MGHRA, CDR2 YSYEKL. As DNA, the CDR3 is TGCGCCAGCAGCCAAGGGAGGAGTCAGGGGAACGAGCAGTACTTC. Its protein is CASSQGRSQGNEQYF.

This clone was found a few times. This chain uses TRBV7-3 with TRBJ2-3; 9 positions agree with TRBD2. The CDR3 is 15 residues long. The junction had 9 bases not matched to a gene; V was cut back by 7 bases and J by 4 bases. Germline V gene data show CDR1 as SGHTA and CDR2 as FQGTGA. CDR3: CASTSGSGSADTQYF. The CDR3 nucleotides read TGTGCCAGCACAAGTGGTAGCGGGAGTGCAGATACGCAGTATTTT.

The chain uses TRBV9 and TRBJ2-7; the D gene is possibly TRBD2 (5 bases). Looked up from germline, CDR1 is SGDLS and CDR2 is YYNGEE. The CDR3 covers 15 residues. Between the trimmed V and J ends, which lost 0 bases and 2 bases, there was a span of 12 bases. The CDR3 DNA sequence: TGTGCCAGCAGCGTAGGGGGAGAATTAGCCTACGAGCAGTACTTC. Translating it yields CASSVGGELAYEQYF.

V gene TRBV7-9 combines with J gene TRBJ2-7; 8 nucleotides align to TRBD1. J was trimmed by 6 bases and V by 2 bases; bases with no gene match: 12. The CDR3 sequence is 16 residues long. Germline V gene data show CDR1 as SEHNR and CDR2 as FQNEAQ (reference sequence). The CDR3 region is CASSLYYGRGLGEQYF. The DNA of the CDR3 is TGTGCCAGCAGCTTATATTACGGCAGGGGGCTCGGCGAGCAGTACTTC.

The count of this clone is one. The rearrangement links TRBV6-6 to TRBJ2-7; 10 bases are a match to TRBD2. V was pared by 2 bases and J by 5 bases, with 9 bases of the junction left unmatched. Germline CDR1 MNHNY, CDR2 SVGAGI (reference sequence). The CDR3 sequence is 16 residues long. For the CDR3, the DNA is TGTGCCAGCAGTTACGGTGCTAGCGGGAGATTCCACGAGCAGTACTTC. It encodes CASSYGASGRFHEQYF.

As concerns this clone: One end of the junction does not line up with germline, which may come from a read error. In DNA, the CDR3 is TGTGCCAGCAGTCGAAAGATTGCAACTAATGAAAAACTGCTTTTT. The encoded protein is CASSRKIATNEKLLF. The rearrangement uses TRBV14 and TRBJ1-4, with D unresolved. CDR1 is SGHDN, CDR2 FVKESK, per germline. The CDR3 covers 15 residues.

Written as DNA, the CDR3 is TGTGCCAGCAGCTTAGTCCGGCTGAGACAGGGGGCGGGAGATACGCAGTATTTT. It codes for CASSLVRLRQGAGDTQYF. The chain uses TRBV7-2 and TRBJ2-3, with 10 positions matching TRBD1. The J segment lost 5 bases and the V segment lost 1 base, leaving 12 bases of the junction unmatched. CDR1 SGHTA and CDR2 FQGNSA come from the germline V gene. The length of the CDR3 is 18 residues.

This clone occurred once. V gene TRBV2 combines with J gene TRBJ2-3; TRBD2 matches 8 bases. CDR1 and CDR2 (germline): SNHLY, FYNNEI. Losses at the gene ends were 7 bases for V and 10 bases for J; bases not matched to a gene: 16. This CDR3 comprises 15 residues. In nucleotides, the CDR3 is TGTGCCAGCATAGAGGCGGGAGGCTCGAGGGTTGCGCAGTATTTT. Translation: CASIEAGGSRVAQYF.

J is TRBJ1-3 and V is TRBV4-2; D is possibly TRBD1 (6 bases). Germline loops: CDR1 LGHNA, CDR2 YNFKEQ. V was shortened by 0 bases and J by 9 bases, with 9 bases between the two germline ends. The CDR3 runs to 13 residues. This CDR3 is CASSQDPGATIYF. In nucleotides, the CDR3 is TGTGCCAGCAGCCAAGATCCGGGGGCCACCATATATTTT.

The chain links TRBV7-9 to TRBJ1-2; the D gene is possibly TRBD1 (5 bases). The ends were cut back, 3 bases at V and 3 bases at J, with 11 bases in the middle. The germline CDR1 and CDR2 sequences are SEHNR and FQNEAQ (reference sequence). The CDR3 runs to 14 residues. The CDR3 DNA is TGTGCCAGCAGCTTTGTACAGGCGTACTATGGCTACACCTTC. Translated, it gives CASSFVQAYYGYTF.